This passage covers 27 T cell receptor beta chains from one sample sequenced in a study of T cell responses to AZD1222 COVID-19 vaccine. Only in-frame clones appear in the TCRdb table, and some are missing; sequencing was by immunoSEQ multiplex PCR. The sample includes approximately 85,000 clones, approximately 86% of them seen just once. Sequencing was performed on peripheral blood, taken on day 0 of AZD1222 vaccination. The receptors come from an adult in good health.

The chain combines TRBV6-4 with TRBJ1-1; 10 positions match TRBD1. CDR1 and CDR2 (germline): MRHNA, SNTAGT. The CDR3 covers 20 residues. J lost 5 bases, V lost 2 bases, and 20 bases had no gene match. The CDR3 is CASSDRSPIRQGAGGTEAFF. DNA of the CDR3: TGTGCCAGCAGTGACAGAAGTCCCATACGACAGGGGGCAGGGGGAACTGAAGCTTTCTTT.

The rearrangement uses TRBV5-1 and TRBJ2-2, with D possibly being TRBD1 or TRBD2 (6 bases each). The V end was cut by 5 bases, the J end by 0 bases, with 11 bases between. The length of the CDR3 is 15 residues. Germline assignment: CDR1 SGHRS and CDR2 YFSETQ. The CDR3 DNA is TGCGCCAGCAGAGGGGGGCCCGCGAACACCGGGGAGCTGTTTTTT. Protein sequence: CASRGGPANTGELFF. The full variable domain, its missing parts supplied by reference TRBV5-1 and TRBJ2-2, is KAGVTQTPRYLIKTRGQQVTLSCSPISGHRSVSWYQQTPGQGLQFLFEYFSETQRNKGNFPGRFSGRQFSNSRSEMNVSTLELGDSALYLCASRGGPANTGELFFGEGSRLTVL.

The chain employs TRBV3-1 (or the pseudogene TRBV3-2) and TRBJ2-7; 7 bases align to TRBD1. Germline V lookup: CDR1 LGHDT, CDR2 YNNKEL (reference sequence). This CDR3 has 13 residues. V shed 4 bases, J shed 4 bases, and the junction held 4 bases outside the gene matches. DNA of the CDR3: TGTGCCAGCAGCCGGGAACAGGGGTACGAGCAGTACTTC. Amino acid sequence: CASSREQGYEQYF.

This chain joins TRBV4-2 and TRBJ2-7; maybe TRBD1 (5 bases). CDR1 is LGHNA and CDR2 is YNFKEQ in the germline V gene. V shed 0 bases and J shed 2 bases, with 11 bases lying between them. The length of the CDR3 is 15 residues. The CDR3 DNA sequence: TGTGCCAGCAGCCAAGAAGCCCAGGGCCCCTACGAGCAGTACTTC. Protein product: CASSQEAQGPYEQYF.

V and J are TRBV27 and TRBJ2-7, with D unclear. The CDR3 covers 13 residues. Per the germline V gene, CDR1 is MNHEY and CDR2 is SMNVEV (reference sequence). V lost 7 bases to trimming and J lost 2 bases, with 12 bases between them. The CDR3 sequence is CASKGLGPYEQYF. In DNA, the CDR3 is TGTGCCAGCAAGGGCCTAGGGCCCTACGAGCAGTACTTC.

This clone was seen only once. CDR3 in DNA: TGTGCCAGCAGTGGAACGAACAGGGGGCCTTTTTATCAGCCCCAGCATTTT. Protein sequence: CASSGTNRGPFYQPQHF. The chain is built from TRBV2 and TRBJ1-5, with 9 bases aligning to TRBD1. The CDR3 runs to 17 residues. The germline V gene has CDR1 SNHLY and CDR2 FYNNEI. The ends lost 4 bases at V and 5 bases at J; junction bases unmatched: 12.

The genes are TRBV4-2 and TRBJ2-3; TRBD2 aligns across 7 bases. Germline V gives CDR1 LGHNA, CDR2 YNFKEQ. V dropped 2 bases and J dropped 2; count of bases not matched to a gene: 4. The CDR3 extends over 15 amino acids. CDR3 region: CASSQFQRDTDTQYF. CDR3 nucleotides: TGTGCCAGCAGCCAATTCCAGCGGGACACAGATACGCAGTATTTT.

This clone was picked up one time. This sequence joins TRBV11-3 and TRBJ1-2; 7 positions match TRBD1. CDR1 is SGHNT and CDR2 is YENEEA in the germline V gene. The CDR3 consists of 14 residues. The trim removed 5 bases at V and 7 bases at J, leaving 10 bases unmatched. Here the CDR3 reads CASSATRQGGGYTF. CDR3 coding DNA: TGTGCCAGCAGCGCAACACGCCAGGGGGGTGGCTACACCTTC.

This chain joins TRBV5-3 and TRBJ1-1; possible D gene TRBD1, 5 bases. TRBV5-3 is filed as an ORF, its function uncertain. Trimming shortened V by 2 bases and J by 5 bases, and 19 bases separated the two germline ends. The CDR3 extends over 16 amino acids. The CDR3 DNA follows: TGTGCCAGAAGCTTAGCCGGGACGGGGGGTATTACTGAAGCTTTCTTT. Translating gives CARSLAGTGGITEAFF.

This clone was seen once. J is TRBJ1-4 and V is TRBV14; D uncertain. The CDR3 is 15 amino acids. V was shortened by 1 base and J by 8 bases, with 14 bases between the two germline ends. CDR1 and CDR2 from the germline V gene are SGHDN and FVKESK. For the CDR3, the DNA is TGTGCCAGCAGCCAAGGACCAGGCAAATCGGAAAAACTGTTTTTT. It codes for CASSQGPGKSEKLFF.

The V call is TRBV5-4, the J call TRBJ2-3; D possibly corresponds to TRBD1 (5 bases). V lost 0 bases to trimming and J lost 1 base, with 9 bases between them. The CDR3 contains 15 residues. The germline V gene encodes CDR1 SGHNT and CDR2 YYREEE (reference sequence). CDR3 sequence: CASSLAGRRTDTQYF. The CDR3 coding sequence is TGTGCCAGCAGCTTGGCAGGGCGACGCACAGATACGCAGTATTTT. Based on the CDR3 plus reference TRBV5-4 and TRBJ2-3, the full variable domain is ETGVTQSPTHLIKTRGQQVTLRCSSQSGHNTVSWYQQALGQGPQFIFQYYREEENGRGNFPPRFSGLQFPNYSSELNVNALELDDSALYLCASSLAGRRTDTQYFGPGTRLTVL.

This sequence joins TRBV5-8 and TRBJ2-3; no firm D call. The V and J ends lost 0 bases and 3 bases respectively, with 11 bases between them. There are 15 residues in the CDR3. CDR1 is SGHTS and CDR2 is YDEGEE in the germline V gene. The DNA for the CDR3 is TGTGCCAGCAGCTTGGACACAGCCAGAACAGATACGCAGTATTTT. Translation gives CASSLDTARTDTQYF.

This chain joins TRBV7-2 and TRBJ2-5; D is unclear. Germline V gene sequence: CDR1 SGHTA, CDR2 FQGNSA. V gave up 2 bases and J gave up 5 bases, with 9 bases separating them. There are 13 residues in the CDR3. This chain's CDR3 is CASSLSRGETQYF. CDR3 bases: TGTGCCAGCAGCTTAAGCCGTGGGGAGACCCAGTACTTC.

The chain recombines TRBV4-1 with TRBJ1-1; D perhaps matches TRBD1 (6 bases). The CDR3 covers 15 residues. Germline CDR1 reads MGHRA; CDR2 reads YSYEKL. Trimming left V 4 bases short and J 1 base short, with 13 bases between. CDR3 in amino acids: CASSLRGGANTEAFF. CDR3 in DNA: TGCGCCAGCAGCCTCCGCGGGGGCGCGAACACTGAAGCTTTCTTT.

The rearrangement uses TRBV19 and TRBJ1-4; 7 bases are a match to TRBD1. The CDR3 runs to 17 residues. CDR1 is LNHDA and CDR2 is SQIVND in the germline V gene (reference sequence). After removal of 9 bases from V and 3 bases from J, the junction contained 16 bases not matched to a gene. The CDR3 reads CASSFRGRGTANEKLFF. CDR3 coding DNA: TGTGCCAGCAGTTTTAGAGGCAGGGGGACAGCTAATGAAAAACTGTTTTTT.

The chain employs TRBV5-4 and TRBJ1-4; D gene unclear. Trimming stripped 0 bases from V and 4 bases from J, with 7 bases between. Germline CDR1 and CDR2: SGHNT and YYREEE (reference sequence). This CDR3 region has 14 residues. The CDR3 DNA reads TGTGCCAGCAGCTTGGAGGGATTTAATGAAAAACTGTTTTTT. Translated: CASSLEGFNEKLFF. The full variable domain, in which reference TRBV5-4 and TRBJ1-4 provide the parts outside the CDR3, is ETGVTQSPTHLIKTRGQQVTLRCSSQSGHNTVSWYQQALGQGPQFIFQYYREEENGRGNFPPRFSGLQFPNYSSELNVNALELDDSALYLCASSLEGFNEKLFFGSGTQLSVL.

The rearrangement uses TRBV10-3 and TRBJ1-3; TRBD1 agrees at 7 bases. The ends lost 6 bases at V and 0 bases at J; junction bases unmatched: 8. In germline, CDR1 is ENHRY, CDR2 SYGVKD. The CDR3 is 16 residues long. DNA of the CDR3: TGTGCCATCAGGTCAGACAGGGTAGACTCTGGAAACACCATATATTTT. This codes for CAIRSDRVDSGNTIYF.

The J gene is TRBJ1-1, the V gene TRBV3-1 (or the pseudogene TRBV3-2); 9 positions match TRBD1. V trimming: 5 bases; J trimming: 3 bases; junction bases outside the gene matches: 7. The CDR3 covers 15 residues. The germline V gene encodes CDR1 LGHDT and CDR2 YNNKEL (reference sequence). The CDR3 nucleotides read TGTGCCAGCAGCAGGTGGGACAGGGATTACACTGAAGCTTTCTTT. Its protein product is CASSRWDRDYTEAFF.

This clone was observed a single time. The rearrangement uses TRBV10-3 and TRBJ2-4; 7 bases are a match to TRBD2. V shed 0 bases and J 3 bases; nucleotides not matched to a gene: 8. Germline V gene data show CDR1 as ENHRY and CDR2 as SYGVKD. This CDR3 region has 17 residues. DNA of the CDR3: TGTGCCATCAGTGAGTCGCGAGGGGAGGGAGTCAAAAACATTCAGTACTTC. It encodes CAISESRGEGVKNIQYF.

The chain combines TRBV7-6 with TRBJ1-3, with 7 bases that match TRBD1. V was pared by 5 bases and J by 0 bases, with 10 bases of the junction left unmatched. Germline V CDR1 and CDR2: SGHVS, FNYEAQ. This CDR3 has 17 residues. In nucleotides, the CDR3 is TGTGCCAGCAGCGTCCTACAGGGGAAGAGCTCTGGAAACACCATATATTTT. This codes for CASSVLQGKSSGNTIYF.

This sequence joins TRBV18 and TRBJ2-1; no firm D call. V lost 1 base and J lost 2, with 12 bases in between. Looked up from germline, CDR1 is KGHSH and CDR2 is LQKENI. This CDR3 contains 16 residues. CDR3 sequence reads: CASSPQVVSAYNEQFF. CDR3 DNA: TGTGCCAGCTCACCACAAGTGGTGAGCGCCTACAATGAGCAGTTCTTC.

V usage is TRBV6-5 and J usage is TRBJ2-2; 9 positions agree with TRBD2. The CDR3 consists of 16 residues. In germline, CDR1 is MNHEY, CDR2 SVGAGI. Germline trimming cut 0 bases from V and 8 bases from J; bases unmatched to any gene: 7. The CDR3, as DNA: TGTGCCAGCAGTTACTCGGAGAGCGGGGGGACGGGGGAGCTGTTTTTT. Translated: CASSYSESGGTGELFF.

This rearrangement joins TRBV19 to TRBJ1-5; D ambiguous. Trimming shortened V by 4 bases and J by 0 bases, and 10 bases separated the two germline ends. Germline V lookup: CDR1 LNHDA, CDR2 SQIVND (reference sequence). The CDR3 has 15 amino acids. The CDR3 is CASSNTWGSNQPQHF. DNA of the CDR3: TGTGCCAGTAGTAATACATGGGGTAGCAATCAGCCCCAGCATTTT.

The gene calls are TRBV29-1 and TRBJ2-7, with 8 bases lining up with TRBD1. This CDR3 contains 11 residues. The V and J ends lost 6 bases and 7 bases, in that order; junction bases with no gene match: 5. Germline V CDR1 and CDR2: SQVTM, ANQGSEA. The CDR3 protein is CSVYRGREQYF. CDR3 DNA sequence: TGCAGCGTCTACAGGGGGAGGGAGCAGTACTTC.

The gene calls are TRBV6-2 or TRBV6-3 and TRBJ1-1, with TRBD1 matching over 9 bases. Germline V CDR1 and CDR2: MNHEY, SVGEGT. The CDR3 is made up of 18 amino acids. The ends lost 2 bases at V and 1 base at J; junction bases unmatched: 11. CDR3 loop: CASSYPLGQGSRNTEAFF. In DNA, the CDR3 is TGTGCCAGCAGTTACCCCCTTGGACAGGGGAGTAGGAACACTGAAGCTTTCTTT.

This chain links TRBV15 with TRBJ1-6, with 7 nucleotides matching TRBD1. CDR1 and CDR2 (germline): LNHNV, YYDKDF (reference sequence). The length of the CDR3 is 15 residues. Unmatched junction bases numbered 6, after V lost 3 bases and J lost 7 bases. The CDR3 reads CATSSLGQSNSPLHF. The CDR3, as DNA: TGTGCCACCAGCAGCCTGGGACAGTCAAATTCACCCCTCCACTTT. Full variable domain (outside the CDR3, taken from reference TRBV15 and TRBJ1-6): DAMVIQNPRYQVTQFGKPVTLSCSQTLNHNVMYWYQQKSSQAPKLLFHYYDKDFNNEADTPDNFQSRRPNTSFCFLDIRSPGLGDTAMYLCATSSLGQSNSPLHFGNGTRLTVT.

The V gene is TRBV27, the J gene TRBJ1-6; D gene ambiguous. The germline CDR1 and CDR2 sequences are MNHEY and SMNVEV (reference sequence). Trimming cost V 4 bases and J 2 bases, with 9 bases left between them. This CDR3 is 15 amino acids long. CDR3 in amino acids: CASSSDPPYNSPLHF. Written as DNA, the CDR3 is TGTGCCAGCAGTTCCGACCCCCCCTATAATTCACCCCTCCACTTT.